Listed here are 21 T cell receptor beta chains from one sample, sequenced in a study of T cells after yellow fever vaccination. A single record per CDR3 protein comes from TCRdb applying MiXCR to the 5' RACE reads. The table has 300,000 to 450,000 distinct CDR3 sequences, roughly 8.4% seen once; the top ten hold around 17%. Sequenced material: PBMCs, taken roughly 45 days after the first yellow fever vaccination. These receptors were obtained from a young man who received the YFV17D yellow fever vaccine.

The chain joins TRBV20-1 to TRBJ2-7; unclear D gene. V was shortened by 0 bases and J by 3 bases, with 9 bases between the two germline ends. The germline CDR1 and CDR2 sequences are DFQATT and SNEGSKA (reference sequence). This CDR3 contains 13 residues. The DNA for the CDR3 is TGCAGTGCTAGAGATCACTCCTACTACGAGCAGTACTTC. Encoded protein: CSARDHSYYEQYF.

The rearrangement uses TRBV27 and TRBJ1-1; D is perhaps TRBD1 (6 bases). Per germline, CDR1 MNHEY and CDR2 SMNVEV (reference sequence). The V end lost 6 bases, the J end lost 4 bases, and 15 bases lay between the germline ends. CDR3 size: 14 residues. The CDR3 is CASRISGVLTEAFF. CDR3 nucleotide sequence: TGTGCCAGCAGAATTTCAGGGGTGCTCACTGAAGCTTTCTTT.

This clonotype showed up just a few times. The rearrangement joins TRBV6-5 to TRBJ2-5; D gene unclear. The germline V gene has CDR1 MNHEY and CDR2 SVGAGI. This CDR3 region has 14 residues. V lost 0 bases, J lost 1 base, and 6 bases lay in between. This CDR3 reads CASSYSGVQETQYF. The CDR3 DNA reads as TGTGCCAGCAGTTACTCTGGGGTCCAAGAGACCCAGTACTTC.

The chain has TRBV10-3 and TRBJ1-4; D remains unclear. The CDR3 runs to 13 residues. Looked up from germline, CDR1 is ENHRY and CDR2 is SYGVKD. Trimming took off 10 bases at V and 6 bases at J, with 15 bases between the two ends. The CDR3 nucleotides are TGTGCCACGCAGACCCAGGTTGATGAAAAACTGTTTTTT. Protein: CATQTQVDEKLFF.

This clonotype was detected only a few times. The chain is built from TRBV20-1 and TRBJ2-3; the D gene is possibly TRBD1 (5 bases). CDR3 length equals 12 residues. V gave up 6 bases and J gave up 0 bases, with 7 bases separating them. Germline assignment: CDR1 DFQATT and CDR2 SNEGSKA (reference sequence). The CDR3 loop reads CSARQSTDTQYF. In DNA, the CDR3 is TGCAGTGCCCGACAGAGCACAGATACGCAGTATTTT.

This clonotype was observed a few times. The rearrangement uses TRBV29-1 and TRBJ2-5; D unclear. V shed 5 bases and J shed 2 bases, with 12 bases lying between them. Germline V CDR1 and CDR2: SQVTM, ANQGSEA. This CDR3 has 13 residues. CDR3 region: CSVTVPNQETQYF. The CDR3 region has the DNA TGCAGCGTTACAGTTCCTAATCAAGAGACCCAGTACTTC.

The table lists this clonotype with a few counts. The chain is built from TRBV3-1 and TRBJ2-7; TRBD1 is a possible D gene (6 bases). CDR1 is LGHDT and CDR2 is YNNKEL in the germline V gene (reference sequence). The CDR3 totals 14 residues. The germline V and J ends were trimmed by 3 bases and 0 bases, with 9 bases remaining between them. The chain's CDR3 is CASSHQGSSYEQYF. The CDR3 DNA follows: TGTGCCAGCAGCCATCAGGGGAGCTCCTACGAGCAGTACTTC.

The J gene is TRBJ1-6, the V gene TRBV4-2; no firm D call. The CDR3 is made up of 14 amino acids. Looked up from germline, CDR1 is LGHNA and CDR2 is YNFKEQ. V was shortened by 1 base and J by 4 bases, with 5 bases between the two germline ends. The CDR3 loop is CASSQAYYNSPLHF. The CDR3 DNA reads as TGTGCCAGCAGCCAAGCGTATTATAATTCACCCCTCCACTTT.

This clonotype was observed at least ten times. This sequence joins TRBV7-2 and TRBJ2-3, with D perhaps matching TRBD2 (5 bases). V was pared by 4 bases and J by 5 bases, with 13 bases between. Germline CDR1 is SGHTA and CDR2 is FQGNSA. This CDR3 has 14 amino acids. CDR3 DNA: TGTGCCAGCAGCTCCCTGGGAGTGAGAGATACGCAGTATTTT. This gives the protein CASSSLGVRDTQYF.

Notes on this clonotype: This may come from a read error, since a much larger clone is one base off. The chain is built from TRBV6-1 and TRBJ2-2; D not resolved. Between the trimmed V and J ends, which lost 7 bases and 1 base, there was a span of 7 bases. The CDR3 is made up of 13 amino acids. Germline CDR1 MNHNS, CDR2 SASEGT. For the CDR3, the DNA is TGTGCCAGCAACGTACAGAACACCGGGGAGCTGTTTTTT. It translates to CASNVQNTGELFF.

This clonotype was counted a few times. The chain employs TRBV12-3 or TRBV12-4 and TRBJ2-2; no clear D. The CDR3 sequence is 13 residues long. The V end lost 3 bases, the J end lost 7 bases, and 9 bases lay between the germline ends. The CDR3 DNA reads TGTGCCAGCAGTTTTTCGGGCGGCGGGGAGCTGTTTTTT. Translated: CASSFSGGGELFF.

This clonotype was seen more than once but under ten times. The V gene is TRBV5-1, the J gene TRBJ2-3, with 7 bases matching TRBD2. This CDR3 is 19 amino acids long. With V trimmed by 0 bases and J by 0 bases, 13 bases remained unmatched. Germline values: CDR1 SGHRS, CDR2 YFSETQ. CDR3 in DNA: TGCGCCAGCAGCTTGGAGGGGAGGGCGGTTCCCGGTAGCACAGATACGCAGTATTTT. Its translation is CASSLEGRAVPGSTDTQYF.

The rearrangement joins TRBV7-2 to TRBJ2-2; weak D call: TRBD2 (5 bases). Trimming removed 2 bases at V and 7 bases at J, with 14 bases between. From germline, CDR1 is SGHTA and CDR2 FQGNSA. CDR3 length equals 15 residues. Here the CDR3 DNA reads TGTGCCAGCAGCTTAACATCCGGGAATTACGGGGAGCTGTTTTTT. This sequence encodes CASSLTSGNYGELFF.

This clonotype was seen a few times. This chain links TRBV12-3 or TRBV12-4 with TRBJ1-3; no clear D. The CDR3 runs to 14 residues. Trimming pared 10 bases from V and 0 bases from J, leaving 13 bases between. This CDR3 is CATLRGNSGNTIYF. Written as DNA, the CDR3 is TGTGCCACTTTACGGGGAAACTCTGGAAACACCATATATTTT.

This clonotype was observed a handful of times. The chain carries TRBV5-4 and TRBJ2-5; unclear D gene. Germline V gives CDR1 SGHNT, CDR2 YYREEE (reference sequence). The CDR3 sequence is 13 residues long. V gave up 0 bases and J gave up 5 bases, with 8 bases separating them. The CDR3 loop reads CASSLGFSETQYF. In nucleotides, the CDR3 is TGTGCCAGCAGCTTGGGATTTTCTGAGACCCAGTACTTC.

This clonotype has more than one count but fewer than ten. The chain uses TRBV10-1 and TRBJ2-2; either TRBD1 or TRBD2 may supply D (6 bases each). Germline V gives CDR1 WNHNN, CDR2 SYGVQD (reference sequence). V dropped 8 bases and J dropped 9 bases, with 10 bases sitting between them. CDR3 size: 11 residues. In DNA, the CDR3 is TGCGCCAGCTTGGGGGGCAGGGAGCTGTTTTTT. Translated, it gives CASLGGRELFF.

This clonotype has only a few counts. V is TRBV7-2 and J is TRBJ2-1; a weak D match, TRBD1 (6 bases). The CDR3 runs to 12 residues. CDR1 and CDR2 (germline): SGHTA, FQGNSA. The V and J ends lost 1 base and 15 bases respectively, with 13 bases between them. The CDR3 DNA sequence: TGTGCCAGCAGCTTAGGGGACATTGATCGGTTCTTC. This gives the protein CASSLGDIDRFF.

This chain links TRBV28 with TRBJ1-2, with D maybe TRBD1 (6 bases). The germline V gene encodes CDR1 MDHEN and CDR2 SYDVKM. V gave up 6 bases and J gave up 4 bases, with 18 bases separating them. CDR3 length: 15 amino acids. The CDR3 is CASRGPGAGFYGYTF. CDR3 nucleotides: TGTGCCAGCAGGGGACCAGGGGCAGGATTCTATGGCTACACCTTC.

This clonotype was seen more than once but under ten times. This rearrangement joins TRBV5-1 to TRBJ1-1; D gene unclear. Germline V gene sequence: CDR1 SGHRS, CDR2 YFSETQ. V lost 0 bases and J lost 4, with 13 bases in between. The CDR3 loop spans 15 amino acids. CDR3 in amino acids: CASSLAGRVGTEAFF. The CDR3 bases are TGCGCCAGCAGCTTGGCGGGGAGGGTAGGCACTGAAGCTTTCTTT.

There are a few counts of this clonotype. The rearrangement links TRBV30 to TRBJ1-4; D remains ambiguous. Deletions cut 4 bases from V and 6 bases from J, with 12 bases between. The CDR3 spans 13 residues. Germline V lookup: CDR1 GTSNPN, CDR2 SVGIG (reference sequence). This CDR3 reads CAWTPPRDEKLFF. Written as DNA, the CDR3 is TGTGCCTGGACCCCCCCGAGGGATGAAAAACTGTTTTTT. Looking up the rest from reference TRBV30 and TRBJ1-4 gives the full variable domain: SQTIHQWPATLVQPVGSPLSLECTVEGTSNPNLYWYRQAAGRGLQLLFYSVGIGQISSEVPQNLSASRPQDRQFILSSKKLLLSDSGFYLCAWTPPRDEKLFFGSGTQLSVL.

The rearrangement links TRBV28 to TRBJ1-5, with a possible D match to TRBD1 (5 bases). V dropped 7 bases and J dropped 5 bases, with 9 bases sitting between them. The germline V gene encodes CDR1 MDHEN and CDR2 SYDVKM. This CDR3 has 12 residues. The CDR3 sequence is CASKQQDQPQHF. CDR3 DNA sequence: TGTGCCAGCAAACAACAGGATCAGCCCCAGCATTTT.